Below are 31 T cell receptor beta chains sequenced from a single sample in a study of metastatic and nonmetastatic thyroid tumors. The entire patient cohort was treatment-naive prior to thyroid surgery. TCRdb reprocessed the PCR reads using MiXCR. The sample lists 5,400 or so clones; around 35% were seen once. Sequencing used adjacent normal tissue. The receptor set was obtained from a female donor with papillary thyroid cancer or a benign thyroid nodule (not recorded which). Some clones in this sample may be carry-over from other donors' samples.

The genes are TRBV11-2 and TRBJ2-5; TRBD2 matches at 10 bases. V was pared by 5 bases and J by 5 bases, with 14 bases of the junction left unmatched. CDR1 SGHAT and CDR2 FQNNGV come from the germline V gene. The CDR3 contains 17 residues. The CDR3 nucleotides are TGTGCCAGCAGCCAACATTGGTTAGCGGGGGGTCATGAGACCCAGTACTTC. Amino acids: CASSQHWLAGGHETQYF.

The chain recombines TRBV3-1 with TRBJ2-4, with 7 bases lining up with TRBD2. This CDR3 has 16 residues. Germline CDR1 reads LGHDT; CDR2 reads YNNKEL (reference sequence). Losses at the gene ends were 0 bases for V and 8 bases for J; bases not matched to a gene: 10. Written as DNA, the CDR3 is TGTGCCAGCAGCCAAGATCGGGGGGAGGGCCGGGACATTCAGTACTTC. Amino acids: CASSQDRGEGRDIQYF.

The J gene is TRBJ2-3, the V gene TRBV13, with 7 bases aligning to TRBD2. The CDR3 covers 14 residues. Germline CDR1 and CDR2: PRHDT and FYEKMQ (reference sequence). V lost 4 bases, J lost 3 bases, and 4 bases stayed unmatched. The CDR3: CASSSSGETDTQYF. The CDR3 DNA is TGTGCCAGCAGCTCGAGCGGGGAGACAGATACGCAGTATTTT.

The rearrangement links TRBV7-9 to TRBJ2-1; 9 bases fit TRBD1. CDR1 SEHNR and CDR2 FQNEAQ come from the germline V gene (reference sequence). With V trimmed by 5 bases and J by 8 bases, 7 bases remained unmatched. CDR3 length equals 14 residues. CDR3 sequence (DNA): TGTGCCAGCAGCCACCGGGACAGGGTGGATGAGCAGTTCTTC. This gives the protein CASSHRDRVDEQFF. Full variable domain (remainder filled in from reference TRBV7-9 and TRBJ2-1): DTGVSQNPRHKITKRGQNVTFRCDPISEHNRLYWYRQTLGQGPEFLTYFQNEAQLEKSRLLSDRFSAERPKGSFSTLEIQRTEQGDSAMYLCASSHRDRVDEQFFGPGTRLTVL.

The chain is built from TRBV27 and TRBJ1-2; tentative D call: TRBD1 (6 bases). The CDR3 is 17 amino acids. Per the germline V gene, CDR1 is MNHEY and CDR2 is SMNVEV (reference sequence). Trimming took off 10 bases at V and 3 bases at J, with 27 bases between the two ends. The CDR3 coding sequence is TGTGCCAACAGCCACCAAACCGGGGGGGGCAGGGACTATGGCTACACCTTC. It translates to CANSHQTGGGRDYGYTF.

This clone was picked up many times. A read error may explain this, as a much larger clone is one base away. The CDR3 reads CASSFYGPDEQYF. For the CDR3, the DNA is TGTGCCAGCAGCTTCTACGGGCCCGACGAGCAGTACTTC. V usage is TRBV7-8 and J usage is TRBJ2-7; unclear D gene. The CDR3 is made up of 13 amino acids. Between the trimmed V and J ends, which lost 3 bases and 5 bases, there was a span of 11 bases. CDR1 and CDR2 from the germline V gene are SGHVS and FQNEAQ.

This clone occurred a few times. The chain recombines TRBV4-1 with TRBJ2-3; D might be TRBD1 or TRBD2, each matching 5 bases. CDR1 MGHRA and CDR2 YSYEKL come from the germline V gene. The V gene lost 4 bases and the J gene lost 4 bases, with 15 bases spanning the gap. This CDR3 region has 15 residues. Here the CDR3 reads CASSLGTGRADTQYF. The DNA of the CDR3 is TGCGCCAGCAGCCTTGGGACGGGCAGGGCAGATACGCAGTATTTT.

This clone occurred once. Here the CDR3 DNA reads TGTGCCAGCATCCCAGGGGACTCAAGCTCCTACGAGCAGTACTTC. This translates into CASIPGDSSSYEQYF. This rearrangement joins TRBV11-2 to TRBJ2-7; D could derive from TRBD1 or TRBD2 (6 bases each). The length of the CDR3 is 15 residues. Germline V CDR1 and CDR2: SGHAT, FQNNGV. V gave up 7 bases and J gave up 0 bases, with 16 bases separating them.

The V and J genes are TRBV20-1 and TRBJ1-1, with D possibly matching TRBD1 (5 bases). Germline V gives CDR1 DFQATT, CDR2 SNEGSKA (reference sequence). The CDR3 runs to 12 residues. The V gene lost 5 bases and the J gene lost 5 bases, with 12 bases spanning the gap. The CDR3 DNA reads TGCAGTGCTCCCCAAAAGGGGACTGAAGCTTTCTTT. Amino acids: CSAPQKGTEAFF.

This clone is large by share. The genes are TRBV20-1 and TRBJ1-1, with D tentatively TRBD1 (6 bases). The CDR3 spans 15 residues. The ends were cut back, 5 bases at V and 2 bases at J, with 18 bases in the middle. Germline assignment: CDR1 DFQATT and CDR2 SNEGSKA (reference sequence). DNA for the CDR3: TGCAGTGCTGGGGACCTTCAGGGGCCTAACACTGAAGCTTTCTTT. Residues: CSAGDLQGPNTEAFF.

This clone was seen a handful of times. CDR3 DNA: TGTGCCAGCAGCCTGAGGTGGGGGGGGACAGGGGTTCACGAGCAGTACTTC. Protein: CASSLRWGGTGVHEQYF. The chain recombines TRBV27 with TRBJ2-7; 10 bases fit TRBD1. The CDR3 runs 17 residues. Trimming removed 6 bases from V and 5 bases from J; junction bases left unmatched: 16. Germline V gene lookup returns CDR1 MNHEY and CDR2 SMNVEV (reference sequence).

DNA for the CDR3: TGTGCCAGCAGCGTGAGCCCAACTAATACGCAGTATTTT. Its translation: CASSVSPTNTQYF. The rearrangement uses TRBV14 and TRBJ2-3, with no clear D. Germline-derived CDR1 and CDR2 are SGHDN and FVKESK. The V gene lost 5 bases and the J gene lost 7 bases, with 13 bases spanning the gap. CDR3 size: 13 residues.

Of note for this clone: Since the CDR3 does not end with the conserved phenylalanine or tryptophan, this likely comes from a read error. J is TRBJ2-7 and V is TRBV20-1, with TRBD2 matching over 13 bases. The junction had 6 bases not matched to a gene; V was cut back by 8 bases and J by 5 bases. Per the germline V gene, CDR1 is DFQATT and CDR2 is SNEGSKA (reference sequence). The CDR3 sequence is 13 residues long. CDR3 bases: TGCAGTTCGGGACTAGCGGGGATAGACGAGCAGTACCTC. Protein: CSSGLAGIDEQYL.

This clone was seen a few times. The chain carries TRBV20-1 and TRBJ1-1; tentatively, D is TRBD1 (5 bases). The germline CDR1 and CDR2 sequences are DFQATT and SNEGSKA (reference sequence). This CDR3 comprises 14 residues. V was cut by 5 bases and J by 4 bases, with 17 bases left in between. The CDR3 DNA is TGCAGTGCTCCTCCGGGGGGACGGGGCACTGAAGCTTTCTTT. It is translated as CSAPPGGRGTEAFF.

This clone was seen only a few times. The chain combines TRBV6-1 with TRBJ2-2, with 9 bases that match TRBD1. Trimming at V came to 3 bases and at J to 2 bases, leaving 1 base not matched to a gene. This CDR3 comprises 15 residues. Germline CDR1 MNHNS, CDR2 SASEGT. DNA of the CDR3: TGTGCCAGCAGTGAGGGACAGGGCAACACCGGGGAGCTGTTTTTT. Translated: CASSEGQGNTGELFF.

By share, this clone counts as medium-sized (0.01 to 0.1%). Written as DNA, the CDR3 is TGTGCCACCAGCAGAGATAGGGGTAGTGGAAACACCATATATTTT. Residues: CATSRDRGSGNTIYF. This rearrangement joins TRBV15 to TRBJ1-3; D is perhaps TRBD1 (5 bases). V was pared by 0 bases and J by 3 bases, with 9 bases between. The CDR3 sequence is 15 residues long. Looked up from germline, CDR1 is LNHNV and CDR2 is YYDKDF (reference sequence).

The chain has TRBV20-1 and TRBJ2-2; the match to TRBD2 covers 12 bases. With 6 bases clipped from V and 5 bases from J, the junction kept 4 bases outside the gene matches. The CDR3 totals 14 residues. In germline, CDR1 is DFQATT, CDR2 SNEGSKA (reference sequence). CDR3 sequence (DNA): TGCAGTGCCCAGACTAGCGGGAGAACCGGGGAGCTGTTTTTT. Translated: CSAQTSGRTGELFF.

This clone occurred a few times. The CDR3 loop reads CASSLAQSTGELFF. CDR3 bases: TGCGCCAGCAGCTTGGCGCAGAGCACCGGGGAGCTGTTTTTT. The chain uses TRBV5-1 and TRBJ2-2; unclear D gene. The length of the CDR3 is 14 residues. Between the trimmed V and J ends, which lost 0 bases and 4 bases, there was a span of 7 bases. Germline CDR1 and CDR2: SGHRS and YFSETQ.

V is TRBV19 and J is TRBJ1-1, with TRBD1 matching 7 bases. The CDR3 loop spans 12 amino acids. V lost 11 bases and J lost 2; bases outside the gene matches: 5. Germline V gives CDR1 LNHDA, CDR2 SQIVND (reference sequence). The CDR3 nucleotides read TGTGCCGTAAGGGACAGCAACACTGAAGCTTTCTTT. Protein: CAVRDSNTEAFF.

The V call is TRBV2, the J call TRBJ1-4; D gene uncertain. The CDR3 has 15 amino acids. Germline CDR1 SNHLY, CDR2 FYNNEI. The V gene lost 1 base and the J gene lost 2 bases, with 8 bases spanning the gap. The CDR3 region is CASSEDTSTNEKLFF. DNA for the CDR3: TGTGCCAGCAGTGAAGATACTTCTACTAATGAAAAACTGTTTTTT.

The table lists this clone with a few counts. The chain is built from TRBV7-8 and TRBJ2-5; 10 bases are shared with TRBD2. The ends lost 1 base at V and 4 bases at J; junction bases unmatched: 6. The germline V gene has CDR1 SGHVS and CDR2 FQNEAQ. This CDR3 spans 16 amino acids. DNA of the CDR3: TGTGCCAGCAGCTTAGGAAGCGGGGGGGCCGGAGAGACCCAGTACTTC. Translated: CASSLGSGGAGETQYF.

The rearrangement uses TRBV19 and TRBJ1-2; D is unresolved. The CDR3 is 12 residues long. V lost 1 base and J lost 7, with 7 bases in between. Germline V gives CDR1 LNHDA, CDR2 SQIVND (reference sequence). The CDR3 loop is CASSIVRGGYTF. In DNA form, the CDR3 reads TGTGCCAGTAGTATAGTTCGGGGTGGCTACACCTTC. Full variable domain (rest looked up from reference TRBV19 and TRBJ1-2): DGGITQSPKYLFRKEGQNVTLSCEQNLNHDAMYWYRQDPGQGLRLIYYSQIVNDFQKGDIAEGYSVSREKKESFPLTVTSAQKNPTAFYLCASSIVRGGYTFGSGTRLTVV.

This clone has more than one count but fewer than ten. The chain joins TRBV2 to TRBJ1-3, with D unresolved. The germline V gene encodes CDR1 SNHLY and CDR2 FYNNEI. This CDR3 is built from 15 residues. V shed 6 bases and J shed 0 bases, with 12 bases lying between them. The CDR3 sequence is CASRYQDYSGNTIYF. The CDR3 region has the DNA TGTGCCAGCAGGTACCAGGACTACTCTGGAAACACCATATATTTT.

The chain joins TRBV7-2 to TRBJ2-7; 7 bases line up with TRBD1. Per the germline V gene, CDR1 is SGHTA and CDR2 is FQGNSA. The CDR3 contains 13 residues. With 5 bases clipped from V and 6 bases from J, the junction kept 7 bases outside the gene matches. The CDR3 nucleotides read TGTGCCAGCAGCCAAGACAGGGCCAGCGAGCAGTACTTC. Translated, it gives CASSQDRASEQYF.

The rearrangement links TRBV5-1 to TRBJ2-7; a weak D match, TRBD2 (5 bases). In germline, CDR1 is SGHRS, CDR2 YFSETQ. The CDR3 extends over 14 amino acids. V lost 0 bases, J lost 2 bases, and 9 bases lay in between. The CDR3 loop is CASSLEGATYEQYF. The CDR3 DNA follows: TGCGCCAGCAGCTTGGAGGGAGCTACCTACGAGCAGTACTTC.

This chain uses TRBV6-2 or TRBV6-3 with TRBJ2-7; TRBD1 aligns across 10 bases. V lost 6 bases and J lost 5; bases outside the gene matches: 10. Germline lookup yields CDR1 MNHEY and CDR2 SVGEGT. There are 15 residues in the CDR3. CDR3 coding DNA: TGTGCCAGCAGACCGCCGGGACAGGGGAGGAACGAGCAGTACTTC. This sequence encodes CASRPPGQGRNEQYF.

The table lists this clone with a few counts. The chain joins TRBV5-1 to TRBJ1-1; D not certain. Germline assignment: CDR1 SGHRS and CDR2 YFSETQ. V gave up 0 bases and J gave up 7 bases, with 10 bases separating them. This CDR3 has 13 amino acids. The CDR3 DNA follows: TGCGCCAGCAGCTTGGGGTCAGTGGATGAAGCTTTCTTT. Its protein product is CASSLGSVDEAFF.

The CDR3 loop reads CANISDRGLYKQYF. Here the CDR3 DNA reads TGTGCCAACATTTCGGACAGGGGGCTGTACAAGCAGTACTTC. This chain connects TRBV27 to TRBJ2-7; 11 bases are shared with TRBD1. The CDR3 spans 14 residues. Looked up from germline, CDR1 is MNHEY and CDR2 is SMNVEV (reference sequence). V lost 10 bases, J lost 8 bases, and 13 bases stayed unmatched.

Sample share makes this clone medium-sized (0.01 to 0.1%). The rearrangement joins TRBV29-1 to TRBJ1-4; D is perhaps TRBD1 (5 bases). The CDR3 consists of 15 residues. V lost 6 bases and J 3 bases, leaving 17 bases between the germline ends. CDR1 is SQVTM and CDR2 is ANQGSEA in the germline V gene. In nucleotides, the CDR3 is TGCAGCGTCACGGATCGGGGGTCACCTAATGAAAAACTGTTTTTT. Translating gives CSVTDRGSPNEKLFF.

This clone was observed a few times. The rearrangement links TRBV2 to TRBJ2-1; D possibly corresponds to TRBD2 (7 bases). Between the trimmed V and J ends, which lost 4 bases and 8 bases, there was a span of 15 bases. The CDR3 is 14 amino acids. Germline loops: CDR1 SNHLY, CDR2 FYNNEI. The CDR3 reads CASSGGGGRDEQFF. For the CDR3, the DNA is TGTGCCAGCAGTGGAGGGGGGGGTAGGGATGAGCAGTTCTTC.

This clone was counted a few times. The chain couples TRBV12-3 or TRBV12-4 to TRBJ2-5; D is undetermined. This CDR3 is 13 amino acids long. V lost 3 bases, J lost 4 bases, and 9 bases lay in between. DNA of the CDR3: TGTGCCAGCAGTTTGGTAGGGTCAGAGACCCAGTACTTC. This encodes CASSLVGSETQYF.